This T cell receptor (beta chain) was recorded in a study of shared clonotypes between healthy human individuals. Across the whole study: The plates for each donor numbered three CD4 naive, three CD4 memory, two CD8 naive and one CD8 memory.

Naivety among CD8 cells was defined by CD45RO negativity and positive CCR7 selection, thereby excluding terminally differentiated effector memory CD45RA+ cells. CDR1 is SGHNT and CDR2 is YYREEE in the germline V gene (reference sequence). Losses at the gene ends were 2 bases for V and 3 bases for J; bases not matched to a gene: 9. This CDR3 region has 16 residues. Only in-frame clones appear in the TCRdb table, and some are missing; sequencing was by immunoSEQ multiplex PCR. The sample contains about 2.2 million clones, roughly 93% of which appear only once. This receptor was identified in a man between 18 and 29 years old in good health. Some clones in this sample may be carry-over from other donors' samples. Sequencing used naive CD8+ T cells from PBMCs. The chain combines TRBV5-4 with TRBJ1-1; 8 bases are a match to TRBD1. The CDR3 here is CASSFLPGGGYTEAFF. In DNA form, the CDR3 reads TGTGCCAGCAGCTTCCTTCCAGGGGGCGGCTACACTGAAGCTTTCTTT.